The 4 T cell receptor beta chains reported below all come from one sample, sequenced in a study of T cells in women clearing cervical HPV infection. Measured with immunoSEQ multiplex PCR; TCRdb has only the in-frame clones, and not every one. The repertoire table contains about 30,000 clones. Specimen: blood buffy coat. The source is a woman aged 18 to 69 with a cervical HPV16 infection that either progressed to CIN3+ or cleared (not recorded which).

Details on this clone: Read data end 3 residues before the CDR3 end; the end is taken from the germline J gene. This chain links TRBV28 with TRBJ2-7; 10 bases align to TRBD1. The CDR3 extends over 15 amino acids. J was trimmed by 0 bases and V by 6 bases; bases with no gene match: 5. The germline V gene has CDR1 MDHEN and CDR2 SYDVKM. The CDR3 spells CASRRDRGLSYEQYF. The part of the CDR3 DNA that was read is TGTGCCAGCAGACGAGACAGGGGGCTCTCCTACGAG.

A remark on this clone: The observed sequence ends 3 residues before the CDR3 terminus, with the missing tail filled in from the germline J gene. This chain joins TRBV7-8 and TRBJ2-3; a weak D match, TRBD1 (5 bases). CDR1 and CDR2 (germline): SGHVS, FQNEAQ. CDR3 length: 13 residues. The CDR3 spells CASSPGLSQPQYF. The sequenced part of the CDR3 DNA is TGTGCCAGCAGCCCAGGGTTGTCTCAGCCG.

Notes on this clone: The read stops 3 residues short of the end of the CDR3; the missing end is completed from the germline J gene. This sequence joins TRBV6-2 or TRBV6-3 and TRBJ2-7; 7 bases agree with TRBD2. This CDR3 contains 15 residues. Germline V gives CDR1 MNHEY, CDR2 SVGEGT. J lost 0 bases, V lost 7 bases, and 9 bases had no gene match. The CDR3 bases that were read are TGTGCCAGCACCCCGGGGGGACTTGACTCCTACGAG. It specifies CASTPGGLDSYE. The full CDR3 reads CASTPGGLDSYEQYF.

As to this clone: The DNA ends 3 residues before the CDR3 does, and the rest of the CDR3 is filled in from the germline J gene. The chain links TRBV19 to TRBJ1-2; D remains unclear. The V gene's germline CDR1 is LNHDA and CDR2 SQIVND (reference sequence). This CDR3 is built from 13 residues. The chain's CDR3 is CASSIPSGVDYTF. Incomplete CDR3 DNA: TGTGCCAGTAGTATACCGAGCGGGGTCGAC.